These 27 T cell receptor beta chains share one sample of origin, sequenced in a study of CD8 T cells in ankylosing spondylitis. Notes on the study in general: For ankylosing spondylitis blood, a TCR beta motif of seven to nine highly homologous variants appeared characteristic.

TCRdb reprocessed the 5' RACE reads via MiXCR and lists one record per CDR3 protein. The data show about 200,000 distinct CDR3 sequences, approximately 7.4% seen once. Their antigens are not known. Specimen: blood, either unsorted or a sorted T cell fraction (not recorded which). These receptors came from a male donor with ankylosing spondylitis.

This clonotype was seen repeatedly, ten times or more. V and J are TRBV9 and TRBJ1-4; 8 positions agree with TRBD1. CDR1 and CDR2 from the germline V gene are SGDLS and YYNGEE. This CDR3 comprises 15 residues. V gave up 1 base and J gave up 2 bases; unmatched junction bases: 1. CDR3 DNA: TGTGCCAGCAGCGTATCAGGGGGCACTAATGAAAAACTGTTTTTT. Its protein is CASSVSGGTNEKLFF.

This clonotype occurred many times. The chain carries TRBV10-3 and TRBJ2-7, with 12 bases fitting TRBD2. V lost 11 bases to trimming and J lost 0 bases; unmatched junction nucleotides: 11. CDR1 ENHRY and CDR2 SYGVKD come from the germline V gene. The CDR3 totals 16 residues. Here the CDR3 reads CASWGLAGESSYEQYF. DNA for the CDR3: TGTGCCTCTTGGGGACTAGCGGGCGAGAGCTCCTACGAGCAGTACTTC.

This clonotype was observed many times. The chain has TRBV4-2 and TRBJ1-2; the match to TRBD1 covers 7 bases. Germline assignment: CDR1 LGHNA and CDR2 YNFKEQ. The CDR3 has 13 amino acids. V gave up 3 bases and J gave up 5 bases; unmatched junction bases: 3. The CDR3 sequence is CASSHVQGYGYTF. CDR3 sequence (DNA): TGTGCCAGCAGCCACGTACAGGGGTATGGCTACACCTTC.

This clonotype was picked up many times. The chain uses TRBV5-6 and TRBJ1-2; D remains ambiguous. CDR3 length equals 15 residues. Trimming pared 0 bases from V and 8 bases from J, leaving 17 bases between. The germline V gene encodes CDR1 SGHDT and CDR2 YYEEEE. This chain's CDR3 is CASSLDLEVKVGYTF. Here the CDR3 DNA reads TGTGCCAGCAGCTTGGACCTCGAGGTAAAGGTGGGCTACACCTTC. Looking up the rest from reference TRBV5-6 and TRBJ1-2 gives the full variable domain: DAGVTQSPTHLIKTRGQQVTLRCSPKSGHDTVSWYQQALGQGPQFIFQYYEEEERQRGNFPDRFSGHQFPNYSSELNVNALLLGDSALYLCASSLDLEVKVGYTFGSGTRLTVV.

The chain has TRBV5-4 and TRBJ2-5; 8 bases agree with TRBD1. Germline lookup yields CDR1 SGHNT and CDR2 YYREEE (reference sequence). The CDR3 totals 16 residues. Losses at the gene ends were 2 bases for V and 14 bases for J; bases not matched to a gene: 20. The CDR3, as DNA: TGTGCCAGCAGCTTCGAAGACAGGGGACTCAAACACCCGCCCTACTTC. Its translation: CASSFEDRGLKHPPYF.

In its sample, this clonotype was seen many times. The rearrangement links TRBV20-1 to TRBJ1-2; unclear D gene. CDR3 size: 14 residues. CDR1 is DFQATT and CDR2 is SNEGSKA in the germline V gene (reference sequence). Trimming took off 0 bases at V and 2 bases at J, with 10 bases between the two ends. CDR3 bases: TGCAGTGCTAGAGAACCGGGTATAAACTATGGCTACACCTTC. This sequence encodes CSAREPGINYGYTF.

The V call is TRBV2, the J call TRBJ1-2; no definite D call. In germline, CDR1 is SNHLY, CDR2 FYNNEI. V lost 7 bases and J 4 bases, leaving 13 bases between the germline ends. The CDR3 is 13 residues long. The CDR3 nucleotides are TGTGCCAGCATGACACGTCGAACCTATGGCTACACCTTC. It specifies CASMTRRTYGYTF. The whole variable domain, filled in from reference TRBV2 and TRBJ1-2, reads EPEVTQTPSHQVTQMGQEVILRCVPISNHLYFYWYRQILGQKVEFLVSFYNNEISEKSEIFDDQFSVERPDGSNFTLKIRSTKLEDSAMYFCASMTRRTYGYTFGSGTRLTVV.

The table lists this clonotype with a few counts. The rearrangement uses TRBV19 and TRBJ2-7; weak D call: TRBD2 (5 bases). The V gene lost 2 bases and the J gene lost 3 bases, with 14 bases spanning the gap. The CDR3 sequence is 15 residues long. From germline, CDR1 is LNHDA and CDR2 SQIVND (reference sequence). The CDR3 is CASSIKPRGDYEQYF. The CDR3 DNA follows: TGTGCCAGTAGTATAAAACCCCGGGGAGACTACGAGCAGTACTTC.

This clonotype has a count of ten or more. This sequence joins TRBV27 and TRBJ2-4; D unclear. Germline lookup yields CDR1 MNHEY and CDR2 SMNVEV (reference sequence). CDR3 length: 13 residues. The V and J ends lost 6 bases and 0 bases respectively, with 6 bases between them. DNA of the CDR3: TGTGCCAGCAGGACCTTAGCCAAAAACATTCAGTACTTC. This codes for CASRTLAKNIQYF.

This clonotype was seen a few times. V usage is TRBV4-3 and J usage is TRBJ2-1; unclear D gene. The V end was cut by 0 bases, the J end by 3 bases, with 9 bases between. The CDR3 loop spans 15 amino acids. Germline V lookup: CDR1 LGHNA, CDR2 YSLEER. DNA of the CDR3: TGCGCCAGCAGCCAAGATCTTGGGGACTACAATGAGCAGTTCTTC. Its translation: CASSQDLGDYNEQFF.

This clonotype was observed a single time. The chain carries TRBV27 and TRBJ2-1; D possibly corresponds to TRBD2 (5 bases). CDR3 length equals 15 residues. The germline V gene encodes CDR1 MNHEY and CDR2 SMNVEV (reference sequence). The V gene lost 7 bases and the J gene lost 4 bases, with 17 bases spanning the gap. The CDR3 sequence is CASTRTPTGYNEQFF. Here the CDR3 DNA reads TGTGCCAGCACCAGAACACCGACGGGGTACAATGAGCAGTTCTTC.

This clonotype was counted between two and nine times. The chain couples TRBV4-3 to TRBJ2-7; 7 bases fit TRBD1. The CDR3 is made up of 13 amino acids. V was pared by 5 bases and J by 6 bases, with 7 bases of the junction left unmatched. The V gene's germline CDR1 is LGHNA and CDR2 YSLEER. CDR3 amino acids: CASSSRQGLEQYF. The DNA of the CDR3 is TGCGCCAGCAGCAGCAGACAGGGCCTCGAGCAGTACTTC.

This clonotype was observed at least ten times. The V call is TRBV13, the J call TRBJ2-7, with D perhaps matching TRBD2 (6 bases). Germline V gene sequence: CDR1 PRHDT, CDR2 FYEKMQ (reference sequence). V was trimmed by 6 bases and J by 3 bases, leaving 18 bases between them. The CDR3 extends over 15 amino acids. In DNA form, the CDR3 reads TGTGCCAGCAGTTTTTCCGGGACTTCCGACTACGAGCAGTACTTC. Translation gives CASSFSGTSDYEQYF.

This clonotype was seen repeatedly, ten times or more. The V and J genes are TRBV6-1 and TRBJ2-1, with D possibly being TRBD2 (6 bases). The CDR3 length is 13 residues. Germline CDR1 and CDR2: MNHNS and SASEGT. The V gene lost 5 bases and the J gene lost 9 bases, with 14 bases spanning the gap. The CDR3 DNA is TGTGCCAGCAGTCCCTCATTCGGGGGTGAGCAGTTCTTC. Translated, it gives CASSPSFGGEQFF.

The CDR3 region is CASSLDGTGLPGYTF. As DNA, the CDR3 is TGTGCCAGCAGCCTGGACGGCACGGGTCTTCCGGGCTACACCTTC. This chain uses TRBV5-5 with TRBJ1-2, with unresolved D. Germline-derived CDR1 and CDR2 are SGHKS and YYEKEE (reference sequence). Trimming took off 4 bases at V and 8 bases at J, with 21 bases between the two ends. This CDR3 is built from 15 residues. Full variable domain (outside the CDR3, taken from reference TRBV5-5 and TRBJ1-2): DAGVTQSPTHLIKTRGQQVTLRCSPISGHKSVSWYQQVLGQGPQFIFQYYEKEERGRGNFPDRFSARQFPNYSSELNVNALLLGDSALYLCASSLDGTGLPGYTFGSGTRLTVV.

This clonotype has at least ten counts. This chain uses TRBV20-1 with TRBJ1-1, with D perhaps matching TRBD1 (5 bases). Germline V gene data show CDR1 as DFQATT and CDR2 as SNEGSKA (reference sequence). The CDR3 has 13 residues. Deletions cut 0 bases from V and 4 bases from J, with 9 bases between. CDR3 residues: CSARDREATEAFF. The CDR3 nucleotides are TGCAGTGCTAGAGACAGGGAGGCCACTGAAGCTTTCTTT.

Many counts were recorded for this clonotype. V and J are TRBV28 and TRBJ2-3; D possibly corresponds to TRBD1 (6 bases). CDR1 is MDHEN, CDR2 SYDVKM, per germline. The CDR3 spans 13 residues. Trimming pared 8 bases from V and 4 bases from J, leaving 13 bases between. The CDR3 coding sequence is TGTGCCAGCGGGACACTGGACTCAGATACGCAGTATTTT. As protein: CASGTLDSDTQYF.

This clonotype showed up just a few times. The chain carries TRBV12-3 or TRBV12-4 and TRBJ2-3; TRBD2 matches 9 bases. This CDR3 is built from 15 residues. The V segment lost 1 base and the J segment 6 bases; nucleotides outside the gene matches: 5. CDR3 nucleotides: TGTGCCAGCAGTTTAGGGCTAGCGGGGTGGGATACGCAGTATTTT. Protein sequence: CASSLGLAGWDTQYF.

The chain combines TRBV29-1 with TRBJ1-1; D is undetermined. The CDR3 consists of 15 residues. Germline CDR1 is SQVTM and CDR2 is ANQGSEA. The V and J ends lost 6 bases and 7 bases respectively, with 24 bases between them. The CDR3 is CSVRLASSVYSEAFF. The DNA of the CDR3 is TGCAGCGTCCGTCTGGCGTCTTCGGTGTATAGTGAAGCTTTCTTT.

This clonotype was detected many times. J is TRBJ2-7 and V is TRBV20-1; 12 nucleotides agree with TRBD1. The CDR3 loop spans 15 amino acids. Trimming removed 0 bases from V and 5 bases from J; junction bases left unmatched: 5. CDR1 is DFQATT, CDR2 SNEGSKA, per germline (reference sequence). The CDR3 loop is CSARDPGQGAHEQYF. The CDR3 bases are TGCAGTGCTAGAGACCCGGGACAGGGGGCCCACGAGCAGTACTTC.

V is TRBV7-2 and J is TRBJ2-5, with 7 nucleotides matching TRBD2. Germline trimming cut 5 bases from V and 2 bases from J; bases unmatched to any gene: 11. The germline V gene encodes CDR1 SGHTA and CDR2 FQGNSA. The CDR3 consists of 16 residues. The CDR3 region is CASSPPFGGGQETQYF. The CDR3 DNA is TGTGCCAGCAGCCCGCCGTTTGGCGGGGGTCAAGAGACCCAGTACTTC.

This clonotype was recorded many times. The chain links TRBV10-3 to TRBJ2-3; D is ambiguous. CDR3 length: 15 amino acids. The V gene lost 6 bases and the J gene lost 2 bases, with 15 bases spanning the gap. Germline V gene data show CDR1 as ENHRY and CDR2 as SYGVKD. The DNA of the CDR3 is TGTGCCATCAGACTTGCCCGCGGCAACACAGATACGCAGTATTTT. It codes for CAIRLARGNTDTQYF.

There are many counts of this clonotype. CDR3 protein: CASSLLWDSNQPQHF. DNA of the CDR3: TGTGCCAGCAGTTTATTGTGGGACAGCAATCAGCCCCAGCATTTT. The rearrangement links TRBV28 to TRBJ1-5; D perhaps matches TRBD1 (5 bases). V lost 1 base, J lost 1 base, and 8 bases lay in between. CDR1 MDHEN and CDR2 SYDVKM come from the germline V gene. The CDR3 sequence is 15 residues long.

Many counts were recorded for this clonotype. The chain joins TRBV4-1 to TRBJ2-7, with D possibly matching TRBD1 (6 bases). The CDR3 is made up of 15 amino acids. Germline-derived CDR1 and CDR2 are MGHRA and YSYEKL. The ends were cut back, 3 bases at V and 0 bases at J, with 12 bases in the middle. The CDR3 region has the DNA TGCGCCAGCAGCCACCGGACAGACCGCTCCTACGAGCAGTACTTC. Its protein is CASSHRTDRSYEQYF.

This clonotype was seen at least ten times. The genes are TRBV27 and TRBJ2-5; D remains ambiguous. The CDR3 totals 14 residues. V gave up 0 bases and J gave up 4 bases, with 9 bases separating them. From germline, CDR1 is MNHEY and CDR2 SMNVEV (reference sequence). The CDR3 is CASSLSVGRETQYF. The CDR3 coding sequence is TGTGCCAGCAGTTTATCGGTAGGGCGAGAGACCCAGTACTTC.

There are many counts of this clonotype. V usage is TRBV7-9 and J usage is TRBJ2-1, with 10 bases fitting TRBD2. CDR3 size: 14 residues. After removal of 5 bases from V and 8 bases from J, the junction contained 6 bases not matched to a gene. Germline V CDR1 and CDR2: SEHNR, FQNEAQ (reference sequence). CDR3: CASSLSGRSHEQFF. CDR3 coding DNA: TGTGCCAGCAGCCTTAGCGGGAGGTCACATGAGCAGTTCTTC.

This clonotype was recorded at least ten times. The CDR3 region has the DNA TGCGCCAGCAGCCAAGGGGCAGCGGGATCGAGGACTGAAGCTTTCTTT. Translated, it gives CASSQGAAGSRTEAFF. The chain carries TRBV4-3 and TRBJ1-1; D not resolved. This CDR3 comprises 16 residues. V was clipped by 1 base and J by 5 bases, with 17 bases between them. The germline CDR1 and CDR2 sequences are LGHNA and YSLEER.